Reported below is one T cell receptor beta chain. Its recognized antigen is unknown. No per-base quality is available; no much larger clone lies one base away. Ends trimmed: V by 6 bases, J by 7 bases; bases unmatched to a gene: 9. The CDR3 sequence holds 14 residues, the cysteine and phenylalanine included. The CDR3 DNA has 42 bases and is translated from base 1. In the germline V gene, CDR1 corresponds to SGHTA and CDR2 to FQGTGA. This record comes from a study of T cells after yellow fever vaccination (dated by TCRdb to the late 2010s). Describing the broader study: The SMART-Seq v4 Ultra Low Input RNA kit was used to prepare libraries from fractions with low cell numbers. Bulk TCR alpha and beta repertoires were sequenced longitudinally to track T-cell clones before and after primary and booster YFV17D yellow fever vaccination. Two healthy male donors, one aged 18 to 29 and one aged 30 to 40 years, made up the cohort. Blood samples were taken at several timepoints before and after primary and secondary immunization, and bulk PBMC replicates and cell subsets were isolated. Study-wide findings and limitations: Because only two donors were included in the study, the extent to which the findings can be generalized is limited. FACS-sorted repertoires could contain abundant contaminating clonotypes from the bulk population, so computational filtering was required. Compared with the primary T-cell response, the secondary T-cell response was weaker but faster, peaking on day 5 rather than day 15. A small share of clonotypes was detected in both CD4 and CD8 compartments, with the overlap likely arising from convergent recombination. Most clones expanded after primary vaccination (approximately 96% of CD4 and around 88% of CD8) were re-detected after the booster, suggesting that broad memory maintenance occurred.

Read against the paper, the sample's treatment or condition label means: live attenuated yellow fever vaccine strain. At each blood-draw timepoint, two biological replicates of bulk PBMCs were obtained. PBMCs were isolated from peripheral blood using a standard Ficoll-Paque protocol. TriZol was used to extract RNA from bulk PBMCs, from CD4 and CD8 fractions, and from dextramer-positive and dextramer-negative fractions. Sequencing was performed on an Illumina NovaSeq 6000. TCR cDNA was made using 5'RACE template switching, a step that added a universal primer site and unique molecular identifiers. Priming of cDNA synthesis was performed from both the TCR alpha and TCR beta constant segments. Two PCR steps were used to amplify libraries, with sample barcodes and sequencing adapters being added in the second step. Sequencing of libraries was performed on Illumina HiSeq 2500 (2x100 bp) or NovaSeq (2x150 bp). As for the authors' bioinformatics: Demultiplexing of reads and collapsing into UMI consensus sequences were performed with MIGEC, and V(D)J alignment was carried out with MiXCR. Vaccine-responding clonotypes were defined with edgeR using replicate PBMC samples, requiring FDR below 0.01 and a log2 fold change above 5 up to day 15. Bulk clonotypes were assigned CD4 or CD8 identity according to which sequenced CD4 or CD8 repertoire held them at higher abundance. TCRdb reran the public reads through fastp at Q25 and MiXCR, keeping productive beta chains. Entries that share a CDR3 protein sequence are merged under the most common genes and DNA. The V and J calls here are based on TCRdb, not the publication. The sample table contains about 340,000 distinct CDR3 sequences; only one count was recorded for approximately 4% of them. Jointly, the top ten make up approximately 25% of the sample.

The sequence links TRBV7-3 to TRBJ1-2, with 9 junctional bases fitting TRBD1. This clonotype originated in a man aged 18 to 29 who received the YFV17D yellow fever vaccine. The starting material was PBMCs, obtained 5 days after the yellow fever booster vaccination. The nucleotide sequence reads as follows: TGTGCCAGCAGTCCGGGACAGGGAATGAGTGGCTACACCTTC. Its translation is CASSPGQGMSGYTF.